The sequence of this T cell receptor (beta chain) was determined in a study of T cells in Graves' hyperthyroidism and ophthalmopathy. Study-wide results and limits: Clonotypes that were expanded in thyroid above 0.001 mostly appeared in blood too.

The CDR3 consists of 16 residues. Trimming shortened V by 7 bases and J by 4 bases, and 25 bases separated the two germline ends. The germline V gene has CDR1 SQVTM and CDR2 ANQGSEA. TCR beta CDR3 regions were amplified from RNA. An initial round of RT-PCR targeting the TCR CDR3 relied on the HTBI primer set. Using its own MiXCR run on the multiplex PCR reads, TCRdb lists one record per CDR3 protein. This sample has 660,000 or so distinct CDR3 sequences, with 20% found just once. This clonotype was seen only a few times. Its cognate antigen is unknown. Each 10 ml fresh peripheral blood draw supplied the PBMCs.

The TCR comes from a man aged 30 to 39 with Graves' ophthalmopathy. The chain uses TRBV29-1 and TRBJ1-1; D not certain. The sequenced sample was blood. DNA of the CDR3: TGCAGCGCTCCGGCCAGGAGTACCTCCCGGGGCACTGAAGCTTTCTTT. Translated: CSAPARSTSRGTEAFF.